The 18 T cell receptor beta chains given below trace back to one sample, sequenced in a study of blood T cells in healthy people across ages. Then a second PCR, running about 6 to 11 cycles, was carried out with a sample-barcoded 5' primer and a J-beta primer mix. One entry per CDR3 protein, called by TCRdb with MiXCR from the 5' RACE reads. This table has approximately 760,000 distinct CDR3 sequences, around 25% appearing once. These same records also appear under a second study, on T cells of mothers and their children.

Sequenced sample: blood. The origin of the receptors is a boy between 10 and 17 years old in good health.

This sequence joins TRBV3-1 and TRBJ2-5, with D uncertain. This CDR3 contains 11 residues. V dropped 7 bases and J dropped 5 bases, with 8 bases sitting between them. Per the germline V gene, CDR1 is LGHDT and CDR2 is YNNKEL (reference sequence). The CDR3 bases are TGTGCCAGCAATTTAGGGGAGACCCAGTACTTC. Translating it yields CASNLGETQYF.

The gene calls are TRBV28 and TRBJ1-2, with 7 bases aligning to TRBD1. The CDR3 totals 15 residues. CDR1 MDHEN and CDR2 SYDVKM come from the germline V gene. With 2 bases clipped from V and 7 bases from J, the junction kept 10 bases outside the gene matches. The DNA for the CDR3 is TGTGCCAGCAGTTTAGGGACAGCCGGACTCTTTGGCTACACCTTC. This sequence encodes CASSLGTAGLFGYTF.

The rearrangement joins TRBV29-1 to TRBJ2-1; TRBD2 matches at 7 bases. The length of the CDR3 is 14 residues. Unmatched junction bases numbered 6, after V lost 7 bases and J lost 0 bases. Germline loops: CDR1 SQVTM, CDR2 ANQGSEA. DNA of the CDR3: TGCAGCGCCTCCGGGGGGTACTCCTACAATGAGCAGTTCTTC. It yields the protein CSASGGYSYNEQFF.

This chain uses TRBV9 with TRBJ1-4, with 8 positions matching TRBD1. CDR3 length: 15 residues. Germline V gene lookup returns CDR1 SGDLS and CDR2 YYNGEE. Trimming took 4 bases from V and 7 from J; bases not matched to a gene: 9. CDR3 bases: TGTGCCAGCAGCCCCAGTGGTGGACAGGGTGAAAAACTGTTTTTT. This codes for CASSPSGGQGEKLFF. The full variable domain, its missing parts supplied by reference TRBV9 and TRBJ1-4, is DSGVTQTPKHLITATGQRVTLRCSPRSGDLSVYWYQQSLDQGLQFLIQYYNGEERAKGNILERFSAQQFPDLHSELNLSSLELGDSALYFCASSPSGGQGEKLFFGSGTQLSVL.

In this sample, this clonotype turned up a few times. The chain is built from TRBV12-3 or TRBV12-4 and TRBJ2-5; 7 bases are a match to TRBD1. The DNA matches TRBJ2-1 better at its end, which makes the J call doubtful. The CDR3 is 13 amino acids. The CDR3 here is CASSPETGKGQFF. The CDR3 coding sequence is TGTGCCAGCAGTCCAGAGACAGGGAAGGGGCAGTTCTTC.

In this sample, this clonotype turned up once. The rearrangement links TRBV20-1 to TRBJ2-5; TRBD2 might be the D (5 bases). CDR1 is DFQATT, CDR2 SNEGSKA, per germline (reference sequence). V was shortened by 0 bases and J by 5 bases, with 16 bases between the two germline ends. The CDR3 consists of 15 residues. DNA of the CDR3: TGCAGTGCTAGAGATGTTGACTACGTTCGGGAGACCCAGTACTTC. It yields the protein CSARDVDYVRETQYF.

This clonotype was counted between two and nine times. This rearrangement joins TRBV29-1 to TRBJ2-1; D is possibly TRBD2 (5 bases). This CDR3 is 16 amino acids long. V dropped 3 bases and J dropped 0 bases, with 15 bases sitting between them. The germline V gene has CDR1 SQVTM and CDR2 ANQGSEA. The CDR3 sequence is CSVELASRSSYNEQFF. CDR3 nucleotides: TGCAGCGTTGAGCTTGCTAGCAGGAGCTCCTACAATGAGCAGTTCTTC.

The chain links TRBV6-5 to TRBJ2-5, with a weak D call TRBD1 (6 bases). Gene TRBJ2-7 matches the end of the DNA better, so the J call may be wrong. Germline CDR1 is MNHEY and CDR2 is SVGAGI. The CDR3 loop spans 14 amino acids. This CDR3 reads CASSYGRGNYEQYF. CDR3 coding DNA: TGTGCCAGCAGTTACGGCAGGGGCAACTACGAGCAGTACTTC.

The gene calls are TRBV5-4 and TRBJ1-5, with D possibly TRBD1 on 5 matching bases. Germline V gene data show CDR1 as SGHNT and CDR2 as YYREEE (reference sequence). Between the trimmed V and J ends, which lost 0 bases and 4 bases, there was a span of 11 bases. The CDR3 extends over 15 amino acids. The chain's CDR3 is CASSLGGSRNQPQHF. The CDR3 DNA sequence: TGTGCCAGCAGCTTGGGGGGGTCACGAAATCAGCCCCAGCATTTT.

The chain employs TRBV29-1 and TRBJ1-2; TRBD1 might be the D (5 bases). CDR3 size: 11 residues. Trimming shortened V by 6 bases and J by 8 bases, and 13 bases separated the two germline ends. Germline values: CDR1 SQVTM, CDR2 ANQGSEA. CDR3 residues: CSVLGDLGYTF. The CDR3 DNA sequence: TGCAGCGTCCTCGGGGACTTGGGCTACACCTTC.

A few counts support this clonotype. This chain joins TRBV4-1 and TRBJ2-7; D gene ambiguous. The DNA end is a closer match to TRBJ2-5, so the J assignment may be wrong. This CDR3 is 13 amino acids long. From germline, CDR1 is MGHRA and CDR2 YSYEKL. CDR3 residues: CASSQVLTETQYF. The CDR3 nucleotides are TGCGCCAGCAGCCAAGTGTTAACGGAGACCCAGTACTTC.

In this sample, this clonotype turned up a few times. The chain carries TRBV25-1 and TRBJ1-1; D gene unclear. The V gene lost 6 bases and the J gene lost 5 bases, with 16 bases spanning the gap. Germline V gene data show CDR1 as MGHDK and CDR2 as SYGVNS. CDR3 length: 14 residues. The CDR3 nucleotides are TGTGCCAGCAGCGGTCTGGGGATCACTACTGAAGCTTTCTTT. It translates to CASSGLGITTEAFF.

As regards this clonotype: The junction shows a germline mismatch at one end, possibly a read error. The V gene is TRBV20-1, the J gene TRBJ2-5, with 13 nucleotides matching TRBD2. Germline CDR1 and CDR2: DFQATT and SNEGSKA (reference sequence). This CDR3 comprises 18 residues. The CDR3 DNA follows: TGCAGTGCCAGTTGGGGGACTAGCGGGGCAGCTATATCGGAGACCCAGTGCTTC. It codes for CSASWGTSGAAISETQCF.

V and J are TRBV19 and TRBJ2-5; TRBD2 agrees at 8 bases. CDR1 and CDR2 (germline): LNHDA, SQIVND (reference sequence). V lost 4 bases to trimming and J lost 4 bases; unmatched junction nucleotides: 14. The CDR3 has 17 amino acids. The CDR3 DNA is TGTGCCAGTAGTACTCCAGGAGCTGCGGGAGGTGGAGAGACCCAGTACTTC. Amino acid sequence: CASSTPGAAGGGETQYF.

This chain connects TRBV5-1 to TRBJ2-5; 10 bases are shared with TRBD2. Trimming cost V 3 bases and J 0 bases; bases outside gene matches: 20. CDR3 length equals 21 residues. The germline V gene has CDR1 SGHRS and CDR2 YFSETQ. CDR3 region: CASSSIGTSVFPGGDQETQYF. The DNA of the CDR3 is TGCGCCAGCAGCTCAATCGGGACTAGCGTGTTCCCGGGGGGCGACCAAGAGACCCAGTACTTC.

V is TRBV7-3 and J is TRBJ2-3; D possibly corresponds to TRBD2 (6 bases). The length of the CDR3 is 15 residues. Germline V gene lookup returns CDR1 SGHTA and CDR2 FQGTGA. With 5 bases removed from V and 4 bases from J, the gap between germline ends came to 16 bases. Here the CDR3 reads CASSPSGADADTQYF. The CDR3, as DNA: TGTGCCAGCAGCCCCTCGGGAGCAGACGCAGATACGCAGTATTTT. Based on the CDR3 plus reference TRBV7-3 and TRBJ2-3, the full variable domain is GAGVSQTPSNKVTEKGKYVELRCDPISGHTALYWYRQSLGQGPEFLIYFQGTGAADDSGLPNDRFFAVRPEGSVSTLKIQRTERGDSAVYLCASSPSGADADTQYFGPGTRLTVL.

The chain has TRBV29-1 and TRBJ2-5; D gene unclear. The V gene lost 5 bases and the J gene lost 3 bases, with 13 bases spanning the gap. This CDR3 spans 13 amino acids. The germline gives CDR1 SQVTM, CDR2 ANQGSEA. The CDR3 loop reads CSVSPSLKETQYF. CDR3 DNA sequence: TGCAGCGTTTCCCCCTCCTTGAAAGAGACCCAGTACTTC.

V gene TRBV5-1 combines with J gene TRBJ2-5; the D gene is possibly TRBD2 (5 bases). The germline gives CDR1 SGHRS, CDR2 YFSETQ. V gave up 0 bases and J gave up 2 bases, with 14 bases separating them. The CDR3 is made up of 16 amino acids. CDR3: CASSLAGLAPQETQYF. The DNA of the CDR3 is TGCGCCAGCAGCTTGGCCGGGTTAGCGCCGCAAGAGACCCAGTACTTC.